The 29 T cell receptor beta chains in this list originate from one sample, sequenced in a study of identical twins. TCRdb reprocessed the 5' RACE reads via MiXCR and lists one record per CDR3 protein. This sample has hundreds of thousands of distinct CDR3 sequences, with 5.5% to 6.5% found just once. The specimen was naive T cells sorted from blood. All receptors come from a young man in good health.

This clonotype was seen ten or more times. V and J are TRBV20-1 and TRBJ2-7; D is uncertain. The V and J ends lost 7 bases and 1 base respectively, with 11 bases between them. This CDR3 is 12 amino acids long. Per the germline V gene, CDR1 is DFQATT and CDR2 is SNEGSKA (reference sequence). In DNA, the CDR3 is TGCAGTGGTAATAGAGATTCCTACGAGCAGTACTTC. Its translation: CSGNRDSYEQYF.

Many counts were recorded for this clonotype. The CDR3 here is CSAAPAGKQFF. The CDR3, as DNA: TGCAGTGCTGCCCCGGCGGGGAAGCAGTTCTTC. V is TRBV20-1 and J is TRBJ2-1; tentative D call: TRBD2 (6 bases). With 5 bases removed from V and 11 bases from J, the gap between germline ends came to 13 bases. This CDR3 comprises 11 residues. Germline V gene lookup returns CDR1 DFQATT and CDR2 SNEGSKA (reference sequence).

This clonotype was seen many times. CDR3 in DNA: TGCAGTGCCATCGGCAGTCAAGAGACCCAGTACTTC. It translates to CSAIGSQETQYF. This sequence joins TRBV20-1 and TRBJ2-5; no clear D. The CDR3 loop spans 12 amino acids. Germline V gene sequence: CDR1 DFQATT, CDR2 SNEGSKA (reference sequence). V was cut by 6 bases and J by 2 bases, with 10 bases left in between.

This clonotype was seen many times. The V gene is TRBV7-2, the J gene TRBJ2-7, with 16 bases identical to TRBD2. The CDR3 consists of 16 residues. V was clipped by 4 bases and J by 4 bases; unmatched bases: 4. The germline V gene encodes CDR1 SGHTA and CDR2 FQGNSA. The CDR3 coding sequence is TGTGCCAGCAGCTGGGGACTAGCGGGAGGGCCTTACGAGCAGTACTTC. Its translation: CASSWGLAGGPYEQYF.

This clonotype was seen more than once but under ten times. The V gene is TRBV21-1, the J gene TRBJ2-2. TRBV21-1 is deemed a pseudogene. CDR3 length: 16 residues. The DNA of the CDR3 is TGTGCCAGCAGCAAAGGTGAACAGCTTAACACCGGGGAGCTGTTTTTT. It specifies CASSKGEQLNTGELFF.

This clonotype occurred a few times. The chain uses TRBV5-1 and TRBJ2-7, with D perhaps TRBD1 (6 bases). The germline CDR1 and CDR2 sequences are SGHRS and YFSETQ. CDR3 length equals 17 residues. V was cut by 0 bases and J by 0 bases, with 16 bases left in between. The CDR3 bases are TGCGCCAGCAGCTTGGGTCGCAGGGGCCTAAGCTCCTACGAGCAGTACTTC. It specifies CASSLGRRGLSSYEQYF.

This clonotype has more than one count but fewer than ten. This chain joins TRBV30 and TRBJ1-5; D gene unclear. CDR1 and CDR2 (germline): GTSNPN, SVGIG (reference sequence). V lost 0 bases and J 5 bases, leaving 8 bases between the germline ends. The CDR3 runs 13 residues. Here the CDR3 reads CAWSVNSDQPQHF. CDR3 sequence (DNA): TGTGCCTGGAGTGTAAATTCCGATCAGCCCCAGCATTTT.

The V call is TRBV3-1, the J call TRBJ1-2; a possible D gene is TRBD1 (5 bases). From germline, CDR1 is LGHDT and CDR2 YNNKEL (reference sequence). V was trimmed by 0 bases and J by 6 bases, leaving 17 bases between them. This CDR3 has 16 amino acids. In DNA form, the CDR3 reads TGTGCCAGCAGCCAAGAGTCGCTTAAGGGGTCCCATGGCTACACCTTC. It translates to CASSQESLKGSHGYTF.

This clonotype was detected a few times. CDR3 sequence (DNA): TGCAGTGCTAGGGACGGGACTAGCGGGAGTTTGGACGAGCAGTACTTC. Encoded protein: CSARDGTSGSLDEQYF. The genes are TRBV20-1 and TRBJ2-7; 14 bases fit TRBD2. From germline, CDR1 is DFQATT and CDR2 SNEGSKA (reference sequence). The ends lost 3 bases at V and 5 bases at J; junction bases unmatched: 9. CDR3 length: 16 amino acids.

This clonotype appeared many times. DNA for the CDR3: TGCGCCAGCAGCTCGGGACTAGCGGTAGACAATGAGCAGTTCTTC. It translates to CASSSGLAVDNEQFF. The rearrangement uses TRBV5-1 and TRBJ2-1, with 11 bases matching TRBD2. CDR3 length: 15 amino acids. Trimming removed 3 bases from V and 5 bases from J; junction bases left unmatched: 4. Germline V gene lookup returns CDR1 SGHRS and CDR2 YFSETQ. Drawing the rest from reference TRBV5-1 and TRBJ2-1, the complete variable domain is KAGVTQTPRYLIKTRGQQVTLSCSPISGHRSVSWYQQTPGQGLQFLFEYFSETQRNKGNFPGRFSGRQFSNSRSEMNVSTLELGDSALYLCASSSGLAVDNEQFFGPGTRLTVL.

In its sample, this clonotype was seen many times. This sequence joins TRBV5-1 and TRBJ2-7, with unresolved D. This CDR3 spans 13 amino acids. Trimming pared 0 bases from V and 3 bases from J, leaving 7 bases between. Looked up from germline, CDR1 is SGHRS and CDR2 is YFSETQ. The CDR3 DNA reads as TGCGCCAGCAGCTTGGCGGCAGGCTACGAGCAGTACTTC. It codes for CASSLAAGYEQYF.

This clonotype has at least ten counts. The J gene is TRBJ2-7, the V gene TRBV29-1, with 10 bases identical to TRBD1. The V gene's germline CDR1 is SQVTM and CDR2 ANQGSEA. The V segment lost 4 bases and the J segment 3 bases; nucleotides outside the gene matches: 3. The CDR3 runs 13 residues. This CDR3 reads CSVGDRGNYEQYF. CDR3 bases: TGCAGCGTTGGGGACAGGGGTAACTACGAGCAGTACTTC.

In this sample, this clonotype turned up many times. The chain has TRBV10-2 and TRBJ2-2; D is tentatively TRBD1 or TRBD2 (5 bases each). The CDR3 extends over 13 amino acids. V was pared by 6 bases and J by 7 bases, with 12 bases between. Germline V CDR1 and CDR2: WSHSY, SAAADI. This CDR3 reads CASSPGRGGELFF. Here the CDR3 DNA reads TGCGCCAGCAGCCCGGGACGGGGCGGGGAGCTGTTTTTT.

This clonotype turned up a few times. This chain uses TRBV20-1 with TRBJ1-1; possibly TRBD1 for D (5 bases). CDR3 size: 13 residues. With 3 bases removed from V and 2 bases from J, the gap between germline ends came to 10 bases. CDR1 is DFQATT, CDR2 SNEGSKA, per germline (reference sequence). The CDR3 reads CSARGRLNTEAFF. The CDR3 region has the DNA TGCAGTGCTAGGGGACGCCTCAACACTGAAGCTTTCTTT.

This clonotype has at least ten counts. This chain connects TRBV7-2 to TRBJ2-1; 8 nucleotides match TRBD1. The V segment lost 5 bases and the J segment 5 bases; nucleotides outside the gene matches: 5. In germline, CDR1 is SGHTA, CDR2 FQGNSA. CDR3 size: 14 residues. The CDR3: CASSDRGINNEQFF. The CDR3 DNA reads TGTGCCAGCAGCGACAGGGGAATCAACAATGAGCAGTTCTTC.

This clonotype was seen only a few times. One end of the junction is discordant with germline, which a read error may explain. The chain couples TRBV12-3 or TRBV12-4 to TRBJ2-1; 10 bases fit TRBD2. The CDR3 is 16 amino acids. CDR3 protein: CASSIAGGPPYNEQFF. For the CDR3, the DNA is TGTGCCAGCAGTATAGCGGGAGGACCCCCCTACAATGAGCAGTTCTTC.

The chain carries TRBV29-1 and TRBJ2-1; D is unclear. CDR3 length: 12 amino acids. Germline V gene lookup returns CDR1 SQVTM and CDR2 ANQGSEA. V lost 7 bases to trimming and J lost 2 bases, with 9 bases between them. This CDR3 is CSAAPPYNEQFF. DNA of the CDR3: TGCAGCGCTGCCCCCCCCTACAATGAGCAGTTCTTC.

This clonotype was counted ten times or more. The chain uses TRBV7-9 and TRBJ2-5; D is undetermined. V gave up 0 bases and J gave up 2 bases, with 7 bases separating them. CDR1 is SEHNR, CDR2 FQNEAQ, per germline (reference sequence). The CDR3 has 14 amino acids. The CDR3 sequence: CASSLASSQETQYF. The CDR3 DNA reads TGTGCCAGCAGCTTAGCGAGTAGTCAAGAGACCCAGTACTTC.

To note about this clonotype: Likely a read error: the CDR3 ends without its conserved phenylalanine or tryptophan. This rearrangement joins TRBV30 to TRBJ2-7, with 7 nucleotides matching TRBD1. J lost 0 bases, V lost 5 bases, and 7 bases had no gene match. This CDR3 region has 14 residues. CDR1 and CDR2 (germline): GTSNPN, SVGIG (reference sequence). The CDR3 spells CAWGTGVASYEQYD. Here the CDR3 DNA reads TGTGCCTGGGGCACAGGGGTAGCCTCCTACGAGCAGTACGAC.

Notes on this clonotype: A clone one base away is much larger, so this may be a read error. CDR3: CASSVDGRGYSEQFF. DNA of the CDR3: TGTGCCAGCAGCGTAGACGGCAGGGGTTACAGTGAGCAGTTCTTC. The chain links TRBV9 to TRBJ2-1, with a tentative D call TRBD1 (6 bases). Germline V lookup: CDR1 SGDLS, CDR2 YYNGEE. This CDR3 is 15 amino acids long.

This clonotype was detected only a few times. This chain uses TRBV9 with TRBJ2-5; 11 bases agree with TRBD2. The CDR3 has 17 residues. V was clipped by 3 bases and J by 5 bases; unmatched bases: 12. Looked up from germline, CDR1 is SGDLS and CDR2 is YYNGEE. The CDR3 sequence is CASSEPTSGTPSETQYF. The CDR3 DNA sequence: TGTGCCAGCAGCGAGCCGACTAGCGGGACCCCCAGTGAGACCCAGTACTTC. Using reference TRBV9 and TRBJ2-5 for the parts outside the CDR3, the full variable domain is DSGVTQTPKHLITATGQRVTLRCSPRSGDLSVYWYQQSLDQGLQFLIQYYNGEERAKGNILERFSAQQFPDLHSELNLSSLELGDSALYFCASSEPTSGTPSETQYFGPGTRLLVL.

This clonotype was counted many times. The chain is built from TRBV9 and TRBJ2-1; D is perhaps TRBD2 (5 bases). This CDR3 spans 15 amino acids. With 0 bases removed from V and 5 bases from J, the gap between germline ends came to 12 bases. Germline CDR1 reads SGDLS; CDR2 reads YYNGEE. CDR3 amino acids: CASSVAASLHNEQFF. In DNA, the CDR3 is TGTGCCAGCAGCGTAGCGGCTAGCCTGCACAATGAGCAGTTCTTC. The variable domain in full, with the rest retrieved from reference TRBV9 and TRBJ2-1, is DSGVTQTPKHLITATGQRVTLRCSPRSGDLSVYWYQQSLDQGLQFLIQYYNGEERAKGNILERFSAQQFPDLHSELNLSSLELGDSALYFCASSVAASLHNEQFFGPGTRLTVL.

This clonotype was counted at least ten times. The V gene is TRBV12-3 or TRBV12-4, the J gene TRBJ2-1; D is tentatively TRBD1 or TRBD2 (7 bases each). The CDR3 is 14 residues long. V was shortened by 5 bases and J by 13 bases, with 21 bases between the two germline ends. CDR3 sequence: CASSGRGRGGVQFF. CDR3 bases: TGTGCCAGCAGTGGGAGGGGGCGGGGCGGCGTTCAGTTCTTC.

This clonotype has at least ten counts. The chain employs TRBV7-2 and TRBJ2-7, with D perhaps being TRBD1 or TRBD2 (5 bases each). Germline V gene sequence: CDR1 SGHTA, CDR2 FQGNSA. Trimming took 5 bases from V and 0 from J, leaving 14 bases between them. This CDR3 has 15 amino acids. DNA of the CDR3: TGTGCCAGCAGCCCAGGACGGGGCGGCTCCTACGAGCAGTACTTC. Its protein is CASSPGRGGSYEQYF.

In its sample, this clonotype was seen many times. Written as DNA, the CDR3 is TGTGCCAGCAGCTTAACGGCTAGTTATAGCGACGAGCAGTACTTC. Translating it yields CASSLTASYSDEQYF. The chain employs TRBV7-9 and TRBJ2-7, with a tentative D call TRBD2 (5 bases). Per germline, CDR1 SEHNR and CDR2 FQNEAQ (reference sequence). Trimming removed 2 bases at V and 5 bases at J, with 16 bases between. The CDR3 has 15 amino acids.

The gene calls are TRBV25-1 and TRBJ1-2; D possibly corresponds to TRBD1 (6 bases). V shed 1 base and J shed 4 bases, with 10 bases lying between them. This CDR3 is built from 14 residues. Germline V gene lookup returns CDR1 MGHDK and CDR2 SYGVNS. The CDR3 sequence: CASSESGALYGYTF. In nucleotides, the CDR3 is TGTGCCAGCAGTGAATCAGGGGCCCTCTATGGCTACACCTTC.

This clonotype was counted at least ten times. The chain joins TRBV25-1 to TRBJ2-7; 7 nucleotides agree with TRBD1. The V gene end was trimmed by 7 bases and the J gene end by 2 bases; junction bases not matched to a gene: 8. The CDR3 has 14 amino acids. Germline V lookup: CDR1 MGHDK, CDR2 SYGVNS. The CDR3 DNA reads TGTGCCAGCACTCCGGGACAGATTCCCTACGAGCAGTACTTC. It encodes CASTPGQIPYEQYF.

This clonotype was picked up a small number of times. A single base separates this from a much larger clone, so it may be a read error. The chain uses TRBV29-1 and TRBJ2-7, with D possibly TRBD1 on 6 matching bases. Trimming removed 6 bases from V and 9 bases from J, with 15 bases in between. The CDR3 runs 11 residues. Germline V gene lookup returns CDR1 SQVTM and CDR2 ANQGSEA. Written as DNA, the CDR3 is TGCAGCGTCGTCACAGGGTGGGGGCAGTACTTC. It specifies CSVVTGWGQYF.

This clonotype has a handful of counts. The chain carries TRBV7-9 and TRBJ2-7; the D gene is possibly TRBD2 (6 bases). The CDR3 runs to 15 residues. Germline V gene data show CDR1 as SEHNR and CDR2 as FQNEAQ (reference sequence). Trimming stripped 1 base from V and 0 bases from J, with 10 bases between. The CDR3 bases are TGTGCCAGCAGCTTAGTACTCGGGAGCTCCTACGAGCAGTACTTC. This translates into CASSLVLGSSYEQYF.